Sequencing of this T cell receptor (beta chain) was carried out in a study of blood T cells in healthy people across ages. Per germline, CDR1 SGHTA and CDR2 FQGNSA. Trimming shortened V by 1 base and J by 9 bases, and 16 bases separated the two germline ends. The CDR3 extends over 16 amino acids. Points on this clonotype: The antigen is not known.

The use of a sample-barcoded 5' primer and a J-beta primer mix characterized a second PCR of 7 to 11 cycles. TCRdb re-called the 5' RACE reads through MiXCR, storing one row per CDR3 protein. The repertoire holds over 1,500,000 distinct CDR3 sequences, with 39% as singletons. Notes on the study in general: There was a strong correlation between TCR beta diversity and naive T cell percentage.

This chain joins TRBV7-2 and TRBJ1-6, with no clear D. Input material: blood. This receptor was identified in a human donor in good health. This CDR3 reads CASSLDVMAGGSPLHF. CDR3 DNA sequence: TGTGCCAGCAGCTTAGATGTGATGGCAGGAGGTTCACCCCTCCACTTT.